This TCR beta chain came from a study of cytomegalovirus exposure and HLA in healthy donors. Broader study findings: In a later analysis, V- and J-gene trimming of beta chains associated with a DCLRE1C missense variant, replicated independently. Reportedly, TCR beta sequences accurately predicted HLA-A and HLA-B alleles in most subjects. In a later analysis, at a false discovery rate of 0.05, under 20,000 TCR beta sequences were associated with HLA alleles.

With respect to this clone: Its cognate antigen is unknown.

A multiplex PCR was run with 60 Vbeta primers and 13 Jbeta primers. Here immunoSEQ multiplex PCR was the method, and the copy in TCRdb shows in-frame clones only, minus some. Counted here are over 150,000 clones, 65% to 90% occurring once; the ten biggest clones make up approximately 1.2%. The clonotype was recovered from a girl aged 2 to 9 in good health and CMV-seropositive. Sequencing was done on a sample of PBMCs.

CDR3 in amino acids: CASSPSQGDTEAFF. The CDR3 coding sequence is TGTGCCAGCTCCCCCTCGCAGGGGGACACTGAAGCTTTCTTT. The chain recombines TRBV18 with TRBJ1-1; 7 nucleotides line up with TRBD1. Germline trimming cut 6 bases from V and 3 bases from J; bases unmatched to any gene: 7. The CDR3 length is 14 residues. Germline CDR1 and CDR2: KGHSH and LQKENI. Together with reference TRBV18 and TRBJ1-1, the CDR3 gives the full variable domain: NAGVMQNPRHLVRRRGQEARLRCSPMKGHSHVYWYRQLPEEGLKFMVYLQKENIIDESGMPKERFSAEFPKEGPSILRIQQVVRGDSAAYFCASSPSQGDTEAFFGQGTRLTVV.